This T cell receptor (beta chain) was identified in a study of T cell responses to AZD1222 COVID-19 vaccine. Findings and caveats of the study: Only six people who got AZD1222 tested seropositive at baseline. There were mostly white British donors and more females than males, and clonal diversity was possibly underestimated.

CDR1 is WSHSY and CDR2 is SAAADI in the germline V gene. The V gene lost 7 bases and the J gene lost 8 bases, with 15 bases spanning the gap. The CDR3 loop spans 14 amino acids. Some clones are missing from TCRdb's copy, which holds only in-frame ones; the method was immunoSEQ multiplex PCR. The data show approximately 200,000 clones, 90% to 95% seen once. This clone appeared a few times. No antigen is known for it. The sequencing here drew on peripheral blood, taken 28 days after the second AZD1222 dose. The chain links TRBV10-2 to TRBJ1-6, with unresolved D. This clonotype was obtained from an adult who received the AZD1222 COVID-19 vaccine. CDR3 amino acids: CASTPRTADSPLHF. CDR3 sequence (DNA): TGCGCCAGCACCCCGAGGACGGCGGATTCACCCCTCCACTTT.